These 13 T cell receptor beta chains came from one sample sequenced in a study of brain metastases from non-small cell lung cancer. Sequenced by immunoSEQ multiplex PCR; TCRdb stores in-frame clones only, minus some. This table has some 4,700 clones, 70% to 85% appearing once. Sequenced sample: primary lung tumor tissue. The receptors derive from a donor over 35 with non-small cell lung cancer.

The chain couples TRBV28 to TRBJ2-3; the match to TRBD2 covers 10 bases. V dropped 2 bases and J dropped 6; count of bases not matched to a gene: 8. CDR1 is MDHEN, CDR2 SYDVKM, per germline. The CDR3 is 16 amino acids. CDR3 region: CASSLMERGGWDTQYF. CDR3 coding DNA: TGTGCCAGCAGTTTAATGGAGCGGGGGGGCTGGGATACGCAGTATTTT.

The genes are TRBV24-1 and TRBJ2-3; D gene ambiguous. The germline V and J ends were trimmed by 3 bases and 0 bases, with 15 bases remaining between them. This CDR3 is 17 amino acids long. Germline V CDR1 and CDR2: KGHDR, SFDVKD. The CDR3: CATSDPPTKPSTDTQYF. The DNA for the CDR3 is TGTGCCACCAGTGATCCGCCCACAAAACCTAGCACAGATACGCAGTATTTT.

This chain connects TRBV4-3 to TRBJ1-2; D is uncertain. With 0 bases removed from V and 8 bases from J, the gap between germline ends came to 16 bases. Germline CDR1 is LGHNA and CDR2 is YSLEER. CDR3 length: 15 amino acids. CDR3 region: CASSQDLSSGGGYTF. In DNA form, the CDR3 reads TGCGCCAGCAGCCAAGATCTCAGTTCGGGTGGGGGCTACACCTTC.

Concerning this clone itself: The sample holds other DNA sequences that translate to the same CDR3. The chain links TRBV20-1 to TRBJ1-3, with TRBD1 matching over 7 bases. Trimming cost V 5 bases and J 8 bases; bases outside gene matches: 3. CDR3 size: 11 residues. Germline loops: CDR1 DFQATT, CDR2 SNEGSKA (reference sequence). CDR3 nucleotides: TGCAGTGCTCCAGGGGGGGACACCATATATTTT. Its translation is CSAPGGDTIYF.

The rearrangement joins TRBV10-3 to TRBJ1-1, with D possibly TRBD1 on 6 matching bases. Germline V CDR1 and CDR2: ENHRY, SYGVKD. V lost 10 bases and J lost 2, with 17 bases in between. The CDR3 is made up of 14 amino acids. CDR3 protein: CATQGGGTNTEAFF. The DNA of the CDR3 is TGTGCCACCCAAGGGGGGGGCACCAACACTGAAGCTTTCTTT.

The chain uses TRBV3-1 (or the pseudogene TRBV3-2) and TRBJ1-2; 8 bases are a match to TRBD1. V shed 6 bases and J 4 bases; nucleotides not matched to a gene: 16. CDR3 length: 17 amino acids. CDR1 LGHDT and CDR2 YNNKEL come from the germline V gene (reference sequence). The CDR3 loop reads CASRPLRTGGGLYGYTF. As DNA, the CDR3 is TGTGCCAGCAGACCCCTAAGAACAGGGGGGGGACTCTATGGCTACACCTTC.

This sequence joins TRBV24-1 and TRBJ1-2, with D unclear. Per the germline V gene, CDR1 is KGHDR and CDR2 is SFDVKD. Trimming pared 4 bases from V and 4 bases from J, leaving 9 bases between. This CDR3 is built from 13 residues. This CDR3 reads CATSDRDLYGYTF. The CDR3 DNA reads as TGTGCCACCAGTGACCGGGATCTCTATGGCTACACCTTC.

The chain is built from TRBV10-3 and TRBJ2-1; TRBD1 might be the D (5 bases). This CDR3 comprises 13 residues. V was trimmed by 5 bases and J by 6 bases, leaving 11 bases between them. The germline V gene encodes CDR1 ENHRY and CDR2 SYGVKD. CDR3 sequence reads: CAISFPQANEQFF. DNA of the CDR3: TGTGCCATCAGTTTCCCACAGGCCAATGAGCAGTTCTTC.

This clone rates as large. V gene TRBV12-3 or TRBV12-4 combines with J gene TRBJ1-1, with a tentative D call TRBD1 (6 bases). The CDR3 spans 12 residues. V was pared by 6 bases and J by 7 bases, with 12 bases between. The CDR3 DNA is TGTGCCAGCAGCCAAGGACAGATTGAAGCTTTCTTT. Amino acids: CASSQGQIEAFF.

The gene calls are TRBV2 and TRBJ1-4; D is perhaps TRBD1 (5 bases). The germline gives CDR1 SNHLY, CDR2 FYNNEI. V lost 9 bases and J 3 bases, leaving 17 bases between the germline ends. The CDR3 covers 15 residues. The CDR3 region has the DNA TGTGCCAGTCGACCCTCAGGGCTGCCTAATGAAAAACTGTTTTTT. Protein: CASRPSGLPNEKLFF.

This clone was seen just once. The chain couples TRBV7-3 to TRBJ2-3; TRBD2 might be the D (7 bases). The CDR3 is 13 residues long. V was clipped by 4 bases and J by 4 bases, with 9 bases between them. Germline CDR1 SGHTA, CDR2 FQGTGA. The CDR3 DNA follows: TGTGCCAGCAGCTCCGGGGGGCCAGATACGCAGTATTTT. The encoded protein is CASSSGGPDTQYF.

In its sample, this clone was seen a few times. The V and J genes are TRBV4-1 and TRBJ1-5; 8 positions match TRBD1. The ends lost 0 bases at V and 5 bases at J; junction bases unmatched: 6. The CDR3 loop spans 16 amino acids. From germline, CDR1 is MGHRA and CDR2 YSYEKL. In DNA, the CDR3 is TGCGCCAGCAGCCAAGAAGGGGGACAGGCGTATCAGCCCCAGCATTTT. Protein product: CASSQEGGQAYQPQHF.

CDR3 coding DNA: TGTGCCAGTAGTATCGCGGCAGGCAGGGATCAGCCCCAGCATTTT. This codes for CASSIAAGRDQPQHF. The rearrangement joins TRBV19 to TRBJ1-5, with a tentative D call TRBD1 (5 bases). The germline V and J ends were trimmed by 3 bases and 5 bases, with 14 bases remaining between them. The length of the CDR3 is 15 residues. Germline V lookup: CDR1 LNHDA, CDR2 SQIVND (reference sequence).